Listed below are T cell receptor beta chains from one sample, sequenced in a study of identical twins. TCRdb analysed the 5' RACE reads with MiXCR anew, one entry per CDR3 protein. The sample has roughly 350,000 distinct CDR3 sequences, roughly an eighth seen once; the top ten hold approximately 7.6%. These data are also associated with another study on yellow fever vaccine responses in identical twins.

The sample consisted of CD8+ T cells sorted from blood. The receptors come from a young woman in good health. Each CDR3 is given with its conserved first and last residue. Fields, in order: D gene, clone size, V gene, CDR3 protein. D genes are given only for firm matches. Size tells how often a clone was seen (once, few, many) or the class of an expanded clone, and some rows leave it out.

>-|-|TRBV7-8
CASSPKGAEAFF
>TRBD1|-|TRBV20-1
CSARDGTVSYGYTF
>-|-|TRBV20-1
CSARRPADQETQYF
>TRBD2|few|TRBV28
CASSKAGGSTDTQYF
>-|few|TRBV4-1
CASSLGDDQPQHF
>-|-|TRBV29-1
CSVETGTEANVLTF
>TRBD1|few|TRBV7-6
CASSLAWTGGNTEAFF
>-|many|TRBV7-6
CASSGTQQPYEQYF
>-|many|TRBV13
CASSSTVAGELFF
>-|few|TRBV11-2
CASRPPTGELFF
>-|-|TRBV7-9
CASSPGSSDTQYF
>TRBD2|few|TRBV20-1
CSARDEGLPPTTSGTYEQYF
>-|few|TRBV12-3/TRBV12-4
CASSLLTGAKNIQYF
>-|few|TRBV29-1
CSVTRYNEQFF
>TRBD2|few|TRBV20-1
CSARDLERGGGPHETQYF
>-|-|TRBV7-6
CASSLAQHLSYNEQFF
>TRBD2|-|TRBV28
CASSTSGRVHEQYF
>-|-|TRBV7-9
CASTQGNYGYTF
>-|few|TRBV12-3/TRBV12-4
CASREAGLTEAFF
>-|-|TRBV4-1
CASSQVTGRRVGEQFF
>TRBD1|few|TRBV6-4
CASSDSGQGTEAFF
>-|-|TRBV28
CASSLVSSSYNEQFF
>TRBD1|-|TRBV13
CASSASGTGSREQYF
>-|-|TRBV12-3/TRBV12-4
CASSPVSGYEQYF
>TRBD1|few|TRBV3-1
CASSHPAGGAFTEAFF
>TRBD1|few|TRBV6-1
CASSQQGASNQPQHF
>-|many|TRBV5-5
CASSLPSFEQFF
>TRBD1|few|TRBV28
CASSRTGGQETQYF
>-|many|TRBV12-3/TRBV12-4
CASSLPGLQPQHF
>-|-|TRBV6-5
CASSYGAASGELFF
>TRBD1|-|TRBV3-1
CASSPWGQSSYEQYF
>TRBD1|-|TRBV5-5
CASSLVWTGETYEQYF
>TRBD2|few|TRBV7-8
CASSLPEELAGGQWTYEQYF
>-|-|TRBV28
CASSLLAGYYNEQFF
>TRBD2|-|TRBV4-1
CASSQDMAGGRTQYF
>-|-|TRBV27
CASTPETTYNEQFF
>-|-|TRBV7-9
CATYFPRTDTQYF
>TRBD2|-|TRBV28
CASSLRGTRGREFF
>-|-|TRBV7-9
CASSLQASLVNGYTF
>-|few|TRBV11-1
CASSQSGPTYEQYF
>-|few|TRBV28
CASSPRQGMGGIAKNIQYF
>-|-|TRBV4-1
CASSQANTEAFF
>-|few|TRBV7-6
CASSLVVREATGELFF